This TCR beta chain derives from a study of shared clonotypes between healthy human individuals. Clones were read by immunoSEQ multiplex PCR, and TCRdb kept only the in-frame ones, dropping some. In the table there are around 2,100,000 clones, about 95% of which are singletons. The trim removed 4 bases at V and 4 bases at J, leaving 5 bases unmatched. The CDR3 length is 14 residues. Germline V gene sequence: CDR1 MGHRA, CDR2 YSYEKL. CD45RO-negative, CCR7-positively selected cells formed the naive CD8 fraction, excluding terminally differentiated effector memory CD45RA+ cells. Within Nashville, Tennessee resided all donors, each a Caucasian adult.

V gene TRBV4-1 combines with J gene TRBJ2-5, with TRBD2 identical over 8 bases. The specimen was naive CD8+ T cells sorted from blood. The sequence derives from a man younger than 35 in good health. The CDR3 sequence is CASSLREDRETQYF. The CDR3 nucleotides are TGCGCCAGCAGCCTGCGGGAGGATCGAGAGACCCAGTACTTC.